These T cell receptor beta chains were read from a single sample in a study of CD8+ T cells in alopecia areata. Clones were sequenced by immunoSEQ multiplex PCR, and TCRdb holds only the in-frame ones, with some missing. Of 150,000 to 200,000 clones listed, roughly 50% are singletons. The sequenced sample was CD4+ T cells sorted from blood. These receptors were taken from a human donor in good health. CDR3s leave out the opening cysteine and the closing phenylalanine or tryptophan. The order of the fields is CDR3 protein, V gene, D gene, J gene, clone size. The D gene is left open where the match is weak. Clone sizes are given selectively: once, few, many, or a class where the clone is expanded.

CDR3: SVPVGMTSLQETQY; V: TRBV29-1; D: TRBD2; J: TRBJ2-5; size: few
CDR3: SVEWGGDIQY; V: TRBV29-1; D: .; J: TRBJ2-4; size: few
CDR3: ASSQPGTRHEQY; V: TRBV14; D: .; J: TRBJ2-7; size: .
CDR3: ASSVEDTQY; V: TRBV10-2; D: .; J: TRBJ2-3; size: few
CDR3: ASSSARGARNTEAF; V: TRBV11-2; D: .; J: TRBJ1-1; size: .
CDR3: SVEESAGLFNYGYT; V: TRBV29-1; D: .; J: TRBJ1-2; size: .
CDR3: ASSEPGQYYEQY; V: TRBV5-1; D: TRBD1; J: TRBJ2-7; size: .
CDR3: ATSTWEGKRNYGYT; V: TRBV15; D: .; J: TRBJ1-2; size: .
CDR3: ASSLVFSGTYEQY; V: TRBV5-1; D: .; J: TRBJ2-7; size: .
CDR3: SVRRGADEQY; V: TRBV29-1; D: TRBD2; J: TRBJ2-7; size: .
CDR3: ASSDQTGEETQY; V: TRBV28; D: .; J: TRBJ2-5; size: .
CDR3: ASSKGPETQY; V: TRBV5-6; D: .; J: TRBJ2-5; size: .
CDR3: ASSPPTRREQY; V: TRBV28; D: .; J: TRBJ2-7; size: few